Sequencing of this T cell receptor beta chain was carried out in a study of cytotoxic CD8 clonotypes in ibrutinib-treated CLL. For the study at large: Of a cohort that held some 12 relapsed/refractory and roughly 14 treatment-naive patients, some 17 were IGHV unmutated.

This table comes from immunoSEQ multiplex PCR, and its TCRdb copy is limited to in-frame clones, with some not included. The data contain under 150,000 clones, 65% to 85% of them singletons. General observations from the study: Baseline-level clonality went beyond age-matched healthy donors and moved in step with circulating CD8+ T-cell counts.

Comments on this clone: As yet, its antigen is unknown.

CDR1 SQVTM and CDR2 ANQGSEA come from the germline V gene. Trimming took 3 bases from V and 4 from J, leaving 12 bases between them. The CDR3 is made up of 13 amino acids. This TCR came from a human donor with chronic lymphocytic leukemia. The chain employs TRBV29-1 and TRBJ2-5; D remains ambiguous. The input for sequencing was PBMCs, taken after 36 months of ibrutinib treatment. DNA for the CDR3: TGCAGCGTTGACGCCGGCTCGTCAGAGACCCAGTACTTC. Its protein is CSVDAGSSETQYF.